The 7 T cell receptor beta chains reported below all come from one sample, sequenced in a study of T cell responses to AZD1222 COVID-19 vaccine. Clones were read by immunoSEQ multiplex PCR, and TCRdb kept only the in-frame ones, dropping some. Of about 100,000 clones listed, over 75% are singletons. The specimen was peripheral blood, collected on day 0 of AZD1222 vaccination. These TCRs come from an adult in good health.

CDR3 sequence reads: CASSPPAPGEKLFF. CDR3 in DNA: TGTGCCAGCTCACCACCCGCCCCAGGTGAAAAACTGTTTTTT. V and J are TRBV18 and TRBJ1-4, with D unresolved. This CDR3 region has 14 residues. The germline V and J ends were trimmed by 0 bases and 7 bases, with 9 bases remaining between them. CDR1 and CDR2 from the germline V gene are KGHSH and LQKENI.

The chain couples TRBV13 to TRBJ2-2, with 8 positions matching TRBD1. Unmatched junction bases numbered 6, after V lost 3 bases and J lost 6 bases. The CDR3 has 15 amino acids. Germline V lookup: CDR1 PRHDT, CDR2 FYEKMQ (reference sequence). CDR3 nucleotides: TGTGCCAGCAGCTTTGGACAGGGTTACGCCGGGGAGCTGTTTTTT. Translation: CASSFGQGYAGELFF.

This chain uses TRBV5-6 with TRBJ2-7; maybe TRBD2 (6 bases). The germline gives CDR1 SGHDT, CDR2 YYEEEE. The CDR3 covers 13 residues. V gave up 4 bases and J gave up 4 bases, with 12 bases separating them. This CDR3 reads CASSPRGSYEQYF. Written as DNA, the CDR3 is TGTGCCAGCAGCCCTCGGGGGTCATACGAGCAGTACTTC.

The V and J genes are TRBV5-4 and TRBJ2-7; 12 bases match TRBD2. There are 17 residues in the CDR3. V lost 2 bases, J lost 6 bases, and 12 bases stayed unmatched. CDR1 SGHNT and CDR2 YYREEE come from the germline V gene (reference sequence). The CDR3: CASSFGLAGGPVTEQYF. The CDR3 region has the DNA TGTGCCAGCAGCTTCGGGCTAGCGGGAGGGCCGGTAACCGAGCAGTACTTC.

This clone is medium-sized. The chain is built from TRBV19 and TRBJ1-1; D perhaps matches TRBD1 (5 bases). V shed 8 bases and J shed 3 bases, with 13 bases lying between them. CDR1 is LNHDA, CDR2 SQIVND, per germline (reference sequence). The CDR3 length is 13 residues. CDR3 residues: CASAPRGYTEAFF. DNA of the CDR3: TGTGCCAGTGCGCCAAGGGGTTACACTGAAGCTTTCTTT.

The chain has TRBV7-8 and TRBJ1-3; the D is unclear. The germline gives CDR1 SGHVS, CDR2 FQNEAQ. V lost 5 bases, J lost 0 bases, and 17 bases lay in between. The CDR3 sequence is 17 residues long. The CDR3 nucleotides are TGTGCCAGCAGCCAATGGACGGAATATACCTCTGGAAACACCATATATTTT. It is translated as CASSQWTEYTSGNTIYF.

The rearrangement joins TRBV4-1 to TRBJ1-3; 8 bases line up with TRBD1. Germline loops: CDR1 MGHRA, CDR2 YSYEKL. The CDR3 is 19 residues long. The J segment lost 1 base and the V segment lost 3 bases, leaving 14 bases of the junction unmatched. The CDR3 coding sequence is TGCGCCAGCAGCCACCGATTTGGTGTCAGGGGGCTTTCTGGAAACACCATATATTTT. This sequence encodes CASSHRFGVRGLSGNTIYF.